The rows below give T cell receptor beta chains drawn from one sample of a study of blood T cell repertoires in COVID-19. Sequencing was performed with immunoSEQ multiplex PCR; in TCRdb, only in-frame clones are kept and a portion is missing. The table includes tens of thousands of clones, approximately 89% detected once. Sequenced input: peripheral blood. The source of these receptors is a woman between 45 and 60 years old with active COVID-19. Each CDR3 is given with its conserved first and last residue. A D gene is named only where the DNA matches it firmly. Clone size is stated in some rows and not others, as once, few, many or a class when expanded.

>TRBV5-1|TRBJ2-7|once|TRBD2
TGCGCCAGCAGCTTGGCGGGGGGGGACGAGCAGTACTTC
CASSLAGGDEQYF
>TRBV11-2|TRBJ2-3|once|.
TGTGCCAGCACCGCGAGCACAGATACGCAGTATTTT
CASTASTDTQYF
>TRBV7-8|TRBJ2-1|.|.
TGTGCCAGCAGCTTAGCGGAGGGCCTCTACAATGAGCAGTTCTTC
CASSLAEGLYNEQFF
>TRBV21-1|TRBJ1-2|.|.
TGTGCCAGCAGCACTAGTGAGGGAACCTATGGCTACACCTTC
CASSTSEGTYGYTF
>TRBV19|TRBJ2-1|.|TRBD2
TGTGCCAGTAGCACACAGCGGGAGGTCAATGAGCAGTTCTTC
CASSTQREVNEQFF
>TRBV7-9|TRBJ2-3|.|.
TGTGCCAGCAGCCAGCTAGGGGGAGCCACAGATACGCAGTATTTT
CASSQLGGATDTQYF
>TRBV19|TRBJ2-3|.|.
TGTGCCAGTAGTATATGGGGCCCAATCGCGGAGAGCACAGATACGCAGTATTTT
CASSIWGPIAESTDTQYF
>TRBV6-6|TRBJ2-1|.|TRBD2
TGTGCCAGCAGTCGATACCCGGGGACTAGCGGGAGGATCGATGAGCAGTTCTTC
CASSRYPGTSGRIDEQFF
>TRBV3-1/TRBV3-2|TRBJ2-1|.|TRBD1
TGTGCCAGCAGCCACCGGGACAGGGGGGCGAAAGAGCAGTTCTTC
CASSHRDRGAKEQFF
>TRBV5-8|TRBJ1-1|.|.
TGTGCCAGCAGCTTGGTCACAGGGAACACTGAAGCTTTCTTT
CASSLVTGNTEAFF
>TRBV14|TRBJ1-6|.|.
TGTGCCAGCAGCCAAACAGGGTATAATTCACCCCTCCACTTT
CASSQTGYNSPLHF
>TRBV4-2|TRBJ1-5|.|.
TGTGCCAGCAGCCAAGATTCTGTTCAGCCCCAGCATTTT
CASSQDSVQPQHF
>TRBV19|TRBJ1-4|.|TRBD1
TGTGCCAGTAGTATGGGACAGGCGAGGGAAAAACTGTTTTTT
CASSMGQAREKLFF
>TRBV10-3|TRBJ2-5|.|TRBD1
TGTGCCATCGGGACAGACCAAGAGACCCAGTACTTC
CAIGTDQETQYF
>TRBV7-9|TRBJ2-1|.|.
TGTGCCAGCACGCGGGATACCTACAATGAGCAGTTCTTC
CASTRDTYNEQFF
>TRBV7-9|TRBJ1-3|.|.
TGTGCCAGCAGACCTACAGGGAGCTCTGGAAACACCATATATTTT
CASRPTGSSGNTIYF
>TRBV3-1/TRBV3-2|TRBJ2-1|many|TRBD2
TGTGCCAGCAGGGGGGAGGGATTTGAGCAGTTCTTC
CASRGEGFEQFF
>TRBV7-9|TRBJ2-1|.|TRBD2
TGTGCCAGCAGCAAAAGACTAGCGGTTTCCTACAATGAGCAGTTCTTC
CASSKRLAVSYNEQFF
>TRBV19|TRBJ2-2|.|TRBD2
TGTGCCAGTAGTATAGAGTCCGGGAGGTCCGGGGAGCTGTTTTTT
CASSIESGRSGELFF
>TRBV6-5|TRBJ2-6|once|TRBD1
TGTGCCAGCAGGGGACAGGGAGCGGGGGCCAACGTCCTGACTTTC
CASRGQGAGANVLTF
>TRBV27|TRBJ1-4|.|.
TGTGCCAGCAGTCCCGCGGGGGGGGGCTTTAATGAAAAACTGTTTTTT
CASSPAGGGFNEKLFF
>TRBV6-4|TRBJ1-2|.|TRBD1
TGTGCCAGCAGTGACTTTGGGACAGCCGTGTTGGTCTATGGCTACACCTTC
CASSDFGTAVLVYGYTF
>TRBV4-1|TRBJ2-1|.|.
TGCGCCAGCAGCCAAGATAGAACGGGAACCTACAATGAGCAGTTCTTC
CASSQDRTGTYNEQFF
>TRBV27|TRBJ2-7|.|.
TGTGCCAGCAGTCCCCTCCGGGGACTGTACGGGAACGAGCAGTACTTC
CASSPLRGLYGNEQYF
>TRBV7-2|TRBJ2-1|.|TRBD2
TGTGCCAGCAGCTTAGCGGGGGCTAGCGGGAGGGCCTATGAGCAGTTCTTC
CASSLAGASGRAYEQFF
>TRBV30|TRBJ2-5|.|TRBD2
TGTGCCTGGAGCCTACCCCGGCGGGGGGACCAAGAGACCCAGTACTTC
CAWSLPRRGDQETQYF
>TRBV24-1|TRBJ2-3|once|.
TGTGCCACCAGTGATCCACTCCTTAGCACAGATACGCAGTATTTT
CATSDPLLSTDTQYF
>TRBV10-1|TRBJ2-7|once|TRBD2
TGCGCCAGCAGTGACCCGACTAGCGGGAGATACGAGCAGTACTTC
CASSDPTSGRYEQYF
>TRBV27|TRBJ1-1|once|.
TGTGCCAGCAGTATGCGGCTGATGTCCGTGGGAGGGTTGGAAGCTTTCTTT
CASSMRLMSVGGLEAFF
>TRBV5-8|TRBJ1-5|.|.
TGTGCCAGCAGCTTTTCCAGGGTGGGCCATCAGCCCCAGCATTTT
CASSFSRVGHQPQHF
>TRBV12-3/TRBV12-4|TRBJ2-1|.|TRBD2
TGTGCCAGCAGTTTAGGGGGACCGGGACTAGTGTTCTTC
CASSLGGPGLVFF
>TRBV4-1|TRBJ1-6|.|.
TGCGCCAGCAGCCAAGATCCCCCTAGTTTTGGACAGTATTCACCCCTCCACTTT
CASSQDPPSFGQYSPLHF
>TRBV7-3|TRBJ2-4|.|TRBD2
TGTGCCAGCAGCTTAACGGGACTAGATCTAGCCAAAAACATTCAGTACTTC
CASSLTGLDLAKNIQYF
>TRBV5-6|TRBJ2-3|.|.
TGTGCCAGCAGCTACATAGCGGAGAACACAGATACGCAGTATTTT
CASSYIAENTDTQYF
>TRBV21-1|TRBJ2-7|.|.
TGTGCCAGCAGCCACCGCGACGGTGGGCCCAGGTGCGAGCAGTACTTC
CASSHRDGGPRCEQYF
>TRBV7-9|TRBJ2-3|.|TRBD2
TGTGCCAGCAGCAAACCGACTAGCGGGGCCACAGATACGCAGTATTTT
CASSKPTSGATDTQYF
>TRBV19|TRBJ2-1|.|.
TGTGCCAGTAGGGACAGGGTCGGTGGCGGGAGCCGTTTGGGTAGCTCCTACAATGAGCAGTTCTTC
CASRDRVGGGSRLGSSYNEQFF
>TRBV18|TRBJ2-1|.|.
TGTGCCAGCTCGCCCGAGGCGGTCAATGAGCAGTTCTTC
CASSPEAVNEQFF
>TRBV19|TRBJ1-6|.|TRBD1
TGTGCCAGTAGTATGGGCACAGGGGGGACAGGCCTCCACTTT
CASSMGTGGTGLHF
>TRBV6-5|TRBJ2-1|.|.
TGTGCCAGCAGCAAGGGACTTGCCTACAATGAGCAGTTCTTC
CASSKGLAYNEQFF
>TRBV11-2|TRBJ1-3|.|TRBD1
TGTGCCAGCAGCTTATTGGGACAGGGCAGAAACACCATATATTTT
CASSLLGQGRNTIYF
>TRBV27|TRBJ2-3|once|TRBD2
TGTGCCAGCAGTAGTAGCGGGAGGGCCACAGATACGCAGTATTTT
CASSSSGRATDTQYF
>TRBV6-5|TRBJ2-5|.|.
TGTGCCAGCAGTTACTTGGGCCGGGAATCCCAGTACTTC
CASSYLGRESQYF
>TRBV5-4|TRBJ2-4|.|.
TGTGCCAGCAGCCCGGAGGCCAAAAACATTCAGTACTTC
CASSPEAKNIQYF
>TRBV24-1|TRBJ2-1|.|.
TGTGCCACCAGTGATGCATACAGGGCGGACGCCTCCTACAATGAGCAGTTCTTC
CATSDAYRADASYNEQFF
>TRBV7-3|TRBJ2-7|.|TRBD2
TGTGCCAGCAGCTTAACTCCTAGCGGGCTCTACGAGCAGTACTTC
CASSLTPSGLYEQYF
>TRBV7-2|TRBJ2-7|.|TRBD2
TGTGCCAGCAGCCCCGGCTGGCGACTAGCGGGACTTGGGACCTCGGAGCAGTACTTC
CASSPGWRLAGLGTSEQYF
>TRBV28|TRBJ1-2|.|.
TGTGCCAGCAGTCACGGACAGAACTATGGCTACACCTTC
CASSHGQNYGYTF
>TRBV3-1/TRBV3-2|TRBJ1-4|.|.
TGTGCCAGCAGCCAGGGAGAGAAGAAACTGTTTTTT
CASSQGEKKLFF
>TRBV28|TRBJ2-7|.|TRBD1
TGTGCCAGCAGTTTCCCGGGACAGGGAATCGACGAGCAGTACTTC
CASSFPGQGIDEQYF
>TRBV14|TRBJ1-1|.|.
TGTGCCAGCAGCCGGGCTCCAGCGGGGGTAGCTTTCTTT
CASSRAPAGVAFF